This entry lists 6 T cell receptor beta chains sequenced from one sample in a study of T cells in localized non-small cell lung cancer. Assay used: immunoSEQ multiplex PCR; TCRdb lists only in-frame clones, some missing. The data hold just over 20,000 clones, with 84% observed a single time. The sequenced sample was peripheral blood, obtained before any cancer treatment. The receptors originated from a man aged 40 to 69 with stage I lung adenocarcinoma.

This rearrangement joins TRBV5-1 to TRBJ2-1, with D perhaps being TRBD1 or TRBD2 (5 bases each). Germline CDR1 reads SGHRS; CDR2 reads YFSETQ. This CDR3 has 15 residues. V dropped 0 bases and J dropped 4 bases, with 11 bases sitting between them. The CDR3 region has the DNA TGCGCCAGCAGCTTGGCTCAGGGAGAGTACAATGAGCAGTTCTTC. It yields the protein CASSLAQGEYNEQFF.

The rearrangement uses TRBV2 and TRBJ2-7; D remains unclear. Germline loops: CDR1 SNHLY, CDR2 FYNNEI. Trimming stripped 3 bases from V and 0 bases from J, with 6 bases between. The CDR3 spans 13 residues. CDR3 in DNA: TGTGCCAGCAGTGACAGAAGCTCCTACGAGCAGTACTTC. Translation: CASSDRSSYEQYF.

Note on this clone: The junction shows a germline mismatch at one end, possibly a read error. CDR3 bases: TGTGCCAGTAGGATAGTCAATCTGAACACTGAAGCTTTCTTT. It yields the protein CASRIVNLNTEAFF. This chain uses TRBV19 with TRBJ1-1; D unclear. The length of the CDR3 is 14 residues. In germline, CDR1 is LNHDA, CDR2 SQIVND (reference sequence).

This chain joins TRBV6-4 and TRBJ2-7; the match to TRBD1 covers 8 bases. This CDR3 is built from 15 residues. In germline, CDR1 is MRHNA, CDR2 SNTAGT. With V trimmed by 7 bases and J by 2 bases, 10 bases remained unmatched. DNA of the CDR3: TGTGCCAGCACTTTCCTCAGGGGGCTAACCTACGAGCAGTACTTC. This gives the protein CASTFLRGLTYEQYF.

This chain links TRBV27 with TRBJ2-6, with unresolved D. V lost 1 base, J lost 1 base, and 2 bases lay in between. The length of the CDR3 is 14 residues. Germline values: CDR1 MNHEY, CDR2 SMNVEV (reference sequence). In nucleotides, the CDR3 is TGTGCCAGCAGTTTATGGTCTGGGGCCAACGTCCTGACTTTC. It codes for CASSLWSGANVLTF.

This clone occurred once. This chain uses TRBV6-6 with TRBJ2-4; D possibly corresponds to TRBD2 (7 bases). Looked up from germline, CDR1 is MNHNY and CDR2 is SVGAGI (reference sequence). Trimming left V 2 bases short and J 3 bases short, with 14 bases between. The CDR3 loop spans 16 amino acids. Here the CDR3 reads CASSYGGALSKNIQYF. Written as DNA, the CDR3 is TGTGCCAGCAGTTACGGGGGGGCGCTGAGCAAAAACATTCAGTACTTC.